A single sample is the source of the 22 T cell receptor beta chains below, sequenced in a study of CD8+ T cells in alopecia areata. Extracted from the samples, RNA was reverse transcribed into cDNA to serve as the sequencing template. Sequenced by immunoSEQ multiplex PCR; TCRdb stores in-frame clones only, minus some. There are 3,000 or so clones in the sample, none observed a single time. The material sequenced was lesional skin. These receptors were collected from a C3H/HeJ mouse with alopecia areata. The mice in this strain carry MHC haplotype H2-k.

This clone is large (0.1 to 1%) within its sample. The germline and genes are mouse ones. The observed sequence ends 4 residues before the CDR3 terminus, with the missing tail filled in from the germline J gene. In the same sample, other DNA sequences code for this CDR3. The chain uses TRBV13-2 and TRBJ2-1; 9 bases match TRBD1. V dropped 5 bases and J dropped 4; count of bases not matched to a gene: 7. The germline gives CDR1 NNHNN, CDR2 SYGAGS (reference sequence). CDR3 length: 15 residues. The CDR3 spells CASGPGTGWYAEQFF. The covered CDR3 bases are TGTGCCAGCGGCCCTGGGACAGGGTGGTATGCT.

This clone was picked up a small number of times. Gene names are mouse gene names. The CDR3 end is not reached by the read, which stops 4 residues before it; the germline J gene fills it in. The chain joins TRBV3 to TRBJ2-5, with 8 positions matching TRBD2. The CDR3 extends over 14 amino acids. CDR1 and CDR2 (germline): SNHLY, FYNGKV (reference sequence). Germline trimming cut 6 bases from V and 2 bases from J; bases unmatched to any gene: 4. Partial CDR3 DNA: TGTGCCAGCAGTATTTGGGGGGGCCAAGAC. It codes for CASSIWGGQD. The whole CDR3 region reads CASSIWGGQDTQYF. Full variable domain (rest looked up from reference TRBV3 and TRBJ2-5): GPKVLQIPSHQIIDMGQMVTLNCDPVSNHLYFYWYKQILGQQMEFLVNFYNGKVMEKSKLFKDQFSVERPDGSYFTLKIQPTALEDSAVYFCASSIWGGQDTQYFGPGTRLLVL.

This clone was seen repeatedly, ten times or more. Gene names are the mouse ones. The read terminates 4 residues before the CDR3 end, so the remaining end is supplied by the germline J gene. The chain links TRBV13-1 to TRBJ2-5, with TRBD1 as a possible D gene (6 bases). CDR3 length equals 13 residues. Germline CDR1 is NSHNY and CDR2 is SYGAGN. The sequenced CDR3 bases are TGTGCCAGCAGTGATCACAGGGAAGAC. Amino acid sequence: CASSDHRED. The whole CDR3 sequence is CASSDHREDTQYF.

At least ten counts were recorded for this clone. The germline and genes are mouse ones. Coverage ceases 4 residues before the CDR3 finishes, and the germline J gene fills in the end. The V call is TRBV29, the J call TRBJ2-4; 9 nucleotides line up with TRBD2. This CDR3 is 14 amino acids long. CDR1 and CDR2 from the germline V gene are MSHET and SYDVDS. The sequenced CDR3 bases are TGTGCTAGCAGACCCGACTGGGGGTGGAAC. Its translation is CASRPDWGWN. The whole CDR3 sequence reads CASRPDWGWNTLYF.

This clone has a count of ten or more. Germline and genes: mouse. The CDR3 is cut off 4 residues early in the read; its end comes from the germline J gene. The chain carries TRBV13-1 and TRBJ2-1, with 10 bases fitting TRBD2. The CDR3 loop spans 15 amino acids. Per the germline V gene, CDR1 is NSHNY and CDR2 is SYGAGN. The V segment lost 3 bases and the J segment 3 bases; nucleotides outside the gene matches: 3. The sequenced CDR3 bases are TGTGCCAGCAGTGTGGGACTGGGGCTCTATGCT. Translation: CASSVGLGLYA. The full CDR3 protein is CASSVGLGLYAEQFF.

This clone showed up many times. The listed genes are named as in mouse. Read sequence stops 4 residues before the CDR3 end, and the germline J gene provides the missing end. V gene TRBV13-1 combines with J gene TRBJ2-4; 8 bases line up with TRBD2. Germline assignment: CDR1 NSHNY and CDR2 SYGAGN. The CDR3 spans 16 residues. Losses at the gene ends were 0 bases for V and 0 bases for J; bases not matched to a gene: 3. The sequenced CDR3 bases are TGTGCCAGCAGTGATGTTGGGGGGGTTAGTCAAAAC. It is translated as CASSDVGGVSQN. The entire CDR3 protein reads CASSDVGGVSQNTLYF.

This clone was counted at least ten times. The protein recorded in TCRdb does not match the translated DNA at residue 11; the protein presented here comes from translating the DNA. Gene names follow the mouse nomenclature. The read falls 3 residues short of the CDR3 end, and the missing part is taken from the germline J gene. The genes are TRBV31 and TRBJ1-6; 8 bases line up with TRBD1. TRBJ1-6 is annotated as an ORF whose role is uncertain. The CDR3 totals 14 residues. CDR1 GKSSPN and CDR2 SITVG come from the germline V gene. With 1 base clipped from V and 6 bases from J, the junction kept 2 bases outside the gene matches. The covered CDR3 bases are TGTGCCTGGAGTCCGACAGGGGTTAATTCGCCC. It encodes CAWSPTGVNSP. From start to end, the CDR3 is CAWSPTGVNSPLYF.

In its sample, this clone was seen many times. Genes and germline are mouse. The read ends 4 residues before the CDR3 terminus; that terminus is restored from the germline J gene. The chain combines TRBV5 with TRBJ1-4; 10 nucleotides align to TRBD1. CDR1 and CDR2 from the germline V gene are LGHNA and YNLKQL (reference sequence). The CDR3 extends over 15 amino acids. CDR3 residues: CASSHKGTGAERLFF. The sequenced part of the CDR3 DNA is TGTGCCAGCAGCCATAAAGGGACAGGGGCCGAA.

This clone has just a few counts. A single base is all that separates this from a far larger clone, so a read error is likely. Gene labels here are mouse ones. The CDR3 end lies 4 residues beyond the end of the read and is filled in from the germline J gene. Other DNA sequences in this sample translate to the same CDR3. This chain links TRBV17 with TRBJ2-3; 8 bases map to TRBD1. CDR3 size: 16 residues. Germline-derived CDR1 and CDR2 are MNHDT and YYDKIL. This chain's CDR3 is CASSRVQGDSAETLYF. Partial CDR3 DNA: TGTGCGAGCAGTAGAGTACAGGGGGATAGTGCAGAA.

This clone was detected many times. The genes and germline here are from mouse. CDR3: CASSIALLNYAEQFF. CDR3 bases read: TGTGCCAGCAGTATAGCGCTGCTTAACTATGCT. The V gene is TRBV19, the J gene TRBJ2-1; D unclear. The read stops 4 residues short of the end of the CDR3; the missing end is completed from the germline J gene. Germline V gene sequence: CDR1 FNHDT, CDR2 SITEND (reference sequence). The CDR3 covers 15 residues. The ends were cut back, 0 bases at V and 0 bases at J, with 7 bases in the middle.

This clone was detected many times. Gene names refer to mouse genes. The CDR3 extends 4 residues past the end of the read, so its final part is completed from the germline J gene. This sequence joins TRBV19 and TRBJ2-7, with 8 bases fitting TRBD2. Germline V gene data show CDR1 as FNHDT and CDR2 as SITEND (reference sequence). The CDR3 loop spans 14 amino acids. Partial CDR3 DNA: TGTGCCAGCAGTATAATCTGGGGGGCGTAT. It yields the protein CASSIIWGAY. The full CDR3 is CASSIIWGAYEQYF.

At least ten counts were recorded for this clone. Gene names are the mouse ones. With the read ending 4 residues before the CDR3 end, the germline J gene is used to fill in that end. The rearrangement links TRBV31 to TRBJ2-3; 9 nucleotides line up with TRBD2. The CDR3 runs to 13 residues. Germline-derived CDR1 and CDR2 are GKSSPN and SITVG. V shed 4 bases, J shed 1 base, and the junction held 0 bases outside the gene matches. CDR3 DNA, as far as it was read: TGTGCCTGGAACTGGGGGGGTGCAGAA. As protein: CAWNWGGAE. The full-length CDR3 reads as CAWNWGGAETLYF.

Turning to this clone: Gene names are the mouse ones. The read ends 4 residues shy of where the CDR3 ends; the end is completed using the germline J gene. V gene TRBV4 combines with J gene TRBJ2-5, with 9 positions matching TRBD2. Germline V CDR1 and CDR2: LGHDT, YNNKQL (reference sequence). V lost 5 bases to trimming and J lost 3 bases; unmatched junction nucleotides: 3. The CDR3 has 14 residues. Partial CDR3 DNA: TGTGCCAGCAGCAGACTGGGGGCTCAAGAC. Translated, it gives CASSRLGAQD. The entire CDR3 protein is CASSRLGAQDTQYF.

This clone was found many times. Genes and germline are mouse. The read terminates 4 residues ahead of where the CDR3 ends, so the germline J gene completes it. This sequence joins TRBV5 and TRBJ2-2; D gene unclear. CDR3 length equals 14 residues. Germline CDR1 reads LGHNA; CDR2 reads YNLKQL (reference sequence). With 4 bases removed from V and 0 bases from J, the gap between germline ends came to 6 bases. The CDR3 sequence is CASSPTTNTGQLYF. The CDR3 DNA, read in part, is TGTGCCAGCAGCCCGACAACAAACACCGGG.

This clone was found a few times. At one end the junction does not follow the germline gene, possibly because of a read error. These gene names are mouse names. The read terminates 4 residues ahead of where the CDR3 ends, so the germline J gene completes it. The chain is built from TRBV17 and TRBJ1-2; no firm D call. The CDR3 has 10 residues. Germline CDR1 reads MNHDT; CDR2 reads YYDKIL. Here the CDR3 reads CASSLRDYTF. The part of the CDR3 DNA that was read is TGTGCCAGCAGTCTCCGC.

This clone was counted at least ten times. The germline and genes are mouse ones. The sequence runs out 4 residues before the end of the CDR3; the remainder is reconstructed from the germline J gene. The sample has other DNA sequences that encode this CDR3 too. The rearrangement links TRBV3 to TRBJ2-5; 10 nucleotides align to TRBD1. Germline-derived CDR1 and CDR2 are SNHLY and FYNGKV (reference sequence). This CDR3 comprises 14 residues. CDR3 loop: CASSLGDRGDTQYF. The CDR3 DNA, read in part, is TGTGCCAGCAGCTTAGGGGACAGGGGAGAC.

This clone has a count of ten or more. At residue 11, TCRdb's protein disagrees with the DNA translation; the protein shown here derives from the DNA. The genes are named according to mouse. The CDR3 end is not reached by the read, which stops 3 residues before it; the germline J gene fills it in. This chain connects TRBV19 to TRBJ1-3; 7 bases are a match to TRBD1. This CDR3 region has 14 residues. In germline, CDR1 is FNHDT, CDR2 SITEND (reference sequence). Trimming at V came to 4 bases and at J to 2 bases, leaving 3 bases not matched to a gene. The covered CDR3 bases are TGTGCCAGCAGTTACGGGACAGCTGGAAATACG. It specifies CASSYGTAGNT. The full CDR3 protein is CASSYGTAGNTLYF.

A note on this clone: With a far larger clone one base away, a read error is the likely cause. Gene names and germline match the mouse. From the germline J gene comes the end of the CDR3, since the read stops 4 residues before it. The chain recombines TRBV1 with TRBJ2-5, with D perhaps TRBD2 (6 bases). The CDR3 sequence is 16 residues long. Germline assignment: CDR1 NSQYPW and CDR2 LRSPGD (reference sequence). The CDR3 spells CTCSADLGGGTDTQYF. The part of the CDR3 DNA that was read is TGCACCTGCAGTGCAGATCTAGGCGGGGGGACAGAC.

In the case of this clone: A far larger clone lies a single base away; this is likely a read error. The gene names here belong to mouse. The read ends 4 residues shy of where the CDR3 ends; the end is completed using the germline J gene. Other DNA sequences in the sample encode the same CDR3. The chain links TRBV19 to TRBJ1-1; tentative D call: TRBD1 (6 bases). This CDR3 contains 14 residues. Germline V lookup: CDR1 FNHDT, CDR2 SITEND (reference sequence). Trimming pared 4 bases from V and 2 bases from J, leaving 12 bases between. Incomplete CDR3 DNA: TGTGCCAGCAGTTTACAGGGCGCCAACACA. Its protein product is CASSLQGANT. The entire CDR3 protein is CASSLQGANTEVFF. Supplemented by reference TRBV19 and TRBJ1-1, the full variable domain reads GGIITQTPKFLIGQEGQKLTLKCQQNFNHDTMYWYRQDSGKGLRLIYYSITENDLQKGDLSEGYDASREKKSSFSLTVTSAQKNEMAVFLCASSLQGANTEVFFGKGTRLTVV.

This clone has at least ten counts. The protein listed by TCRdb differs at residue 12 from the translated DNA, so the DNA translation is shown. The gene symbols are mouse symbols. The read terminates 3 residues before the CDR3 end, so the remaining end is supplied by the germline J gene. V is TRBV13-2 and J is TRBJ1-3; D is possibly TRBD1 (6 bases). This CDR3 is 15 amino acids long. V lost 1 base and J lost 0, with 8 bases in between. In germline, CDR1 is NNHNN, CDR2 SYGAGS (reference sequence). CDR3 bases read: TGTGCCAGCGGTGATTACAGGGCTTCTGGAAATACG. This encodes CASGDYRASGNT. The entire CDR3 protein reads CASGDYRASGNTLYF.

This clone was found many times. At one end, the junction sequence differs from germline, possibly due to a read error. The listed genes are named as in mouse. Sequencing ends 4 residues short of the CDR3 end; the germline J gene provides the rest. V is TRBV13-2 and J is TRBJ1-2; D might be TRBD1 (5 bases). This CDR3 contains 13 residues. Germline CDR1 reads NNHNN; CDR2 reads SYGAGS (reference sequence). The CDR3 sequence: CASCEPGNSDYTF. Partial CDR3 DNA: TGTGCCAGCTGTGAGCCAGGGAACTCC.

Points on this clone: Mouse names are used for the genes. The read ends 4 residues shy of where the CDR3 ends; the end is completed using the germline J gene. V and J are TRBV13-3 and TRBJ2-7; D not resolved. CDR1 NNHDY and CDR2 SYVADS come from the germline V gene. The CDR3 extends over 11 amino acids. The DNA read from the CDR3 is TGTGCCAGCAGTTTAACAGAT. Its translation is CASSLTD. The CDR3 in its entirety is CASSLTDEQYF.